The 5 T cell receptor beta chains in this list originate from one sample, sequenced in a study of T cells in Graves' hyperthyroidism and ophthalmopathy. Amplified TCR beta CDR3 regions came from RNA transcripts. A first-round RT-PCR of the TCR CDR3 used the HTBI primer set. One entry per CDR3 protein results from TCRdb running MiXCR on the multiplex PCR reads. The table has some 440,000 distinct CDR3 sequences, around a sixth seen once. Material: blood. The receptors derive from a woman younger than 30 with Graves' hyperthyroidism.

This clonotype was seen ten or more times. J is TRBJ1-3 and V is TRBV9, with TRBD1 identical over 9 bases. V shed 0 bases, J shed 2 bases, and the junction held 6 bases outside the gene matches. The germline V gene encodes CDR1 SGDLS and CDR2 YYNGEE. This CDR3 region has 17 residues. The CDR3 is CASSVGDNRGPGNTIYF. CDR3 nucleotides: TGTGCCAGCAGCGTAGGGGACAACAGGGGGCCTGGAAACACCATATATTTT.

This clonotype has at least ten counts. V gene TRBV5-8 combines with J gene TRBJ1-2, with D perhaps matching TRBD1 (6 bases). The germline gives CDR1 SGHTS, CDR2 YDEGEE. V lost 4 bases, J lost 4 bases, and 14 bases lay in between. This CDR3 is 14 amino acids long. The CDR3 nucleotides are TGTGCCAGCAGCCGTCAGGGGAAAACCTATGGCTACACCTTC. It yields the protein CASSRQGKTYGYTF.

This clonotype showed up many times. V is TRBV20-1 and J is TRBJ2-7; TRBD2 aligns across 11 bases. CDR3 length: 16 residues. CDR1 DFQATT and CDR2 SNEGSKA come from the germline V gene (reference sequence). The trim removed 0 bases at V and 4 bases at J, leaving 8 bases unmatched. CDR3 DNA sequence: TGCAGTGCTAGAGATATGACTAGCGGGAAAACTTACGAGCAGTACTTC. Its translation: CSARDMTSGKTYEQYF.

This clonotype has more than one count but fewer than ten. The chain links TRBV2 to TRBJ2-3, with 9 bases fitting TRBD1. The CDR3 runs 14 residues. The germline CDR1 and CDR2 sequences are SNHLY and FYNNEI. V trimming: 5 bases; J trimming: 5 bases; junction bases outside the gene matches: 5. The CDR3 here is CASSPGTGKDTQYF. For the CDR3, the DNA is TGTGCCAGCAGTCCCGGGACAGGGAAAGATACGCAGTATTTT.

This rearrangement joins TRBV20-1 to TRBJ2-2; the D gene is possibly TRBD1 (5 bases). Germline CDR1 reads DFQATT; CDR2 reads SNEGSKA (reference sequence). V lost 1 base and J 5 bases, leaving 14 bases between the germline ends. The CDR3 contains 15 residues. The CDR3 DNA reads TGCAGTGCTAGAGCATCAGGGCAAAGGACCGGGGAGCTGTTTTTT. It encodes CSARASGQRTGELFF.